These T cell receptor beta chains were read from a single sample in a study of T cell repertoires and HLA-DP antigens. Produced via immunoSEQ multiplex PCR; TCRdb's table is partial and in-frame only. The sample carries about 89,000 clones, approximately 86% recorded once. These receptors are not linked to any known antigen. Sequencing was carried out using CD4+ T cells from PBMCs. Every receptor here comes from a man aged 50-60 years in good health and CMV-seronegative. Each CDR3 is given with its conserved first and last residue. D genes are given only for firm matches. Clone size is stated in some rows and not others, as once, few, many or a class when expanded.

D	V	size	J	DNA	CDR3
TRBD1	TRBV18	-	TRBJ2-7	TGTGCCAGCTCACCTAGCCAGGGGGTCCACGAGCAGTACTTC	CASSPSQGVHEQYF
-	TRBV18	-	TRBJ2-7	TGTGCCAGCTCACCCACTTCCGGGTGGGTATCCTACGAGCAGTACTTC	CASSPTSGWVSYEQYF
-	TRBV23-1	-	TRBJ1-6	TGCGCCAGCAGTCATCAGGCCCGGCCACCCCTCCACTTT	CASSHQARPPLHF
-	TRBV7-6	-	TRBJ1-3	TGTGCCAGCAGCTTAGGGGGGGCAGACTCTGGAAACACCATATATTTT	CASSLGGADSGNTIYF
TRBD1	TRBV6-1	-	TRBJ2-7	TGTGCCAGCAGAGAGGACAGGGGCCCTCCCTACGAGCAGTACTTC	CASREDRGPPYEQYF
TRBD2	TRBV13	-	TRBJ2-5	TGTGCCAGCAGCTTAATGGGGCGGGGGCAAGAGACCCAGTACTTC	CASSLMGRGQETQYF
TRBD2	TRBV7-2	few	TRBJ2-5	TGTGCCAGCAGCTTAACGGGGGGTTGGCAAGAGACCCAGTACTTC	CASSLTGGWQETQYF
TRBD1	TRBV28	-	TRBJ1-3	TGTGCCAGCAAGACAGGGACTCGTCTTGGAAACACCATATATTTT	CASKTGTRLGNTIYF
TRBD2	TRBV10-2	-	TRBJ2-1	TGCGCCAGCAGTGAGTTAGCGGGAGTGATCAATGAGCAGTTCTTC	CASSELAGVINEQFF
TRBD1	TRBV6-1	-	TRBJ2-7	TGTGCCAAGAGACAGGGGGCGAAAGAGCAGTACTTC	CAKRQGAKEQYF
-	TRBV18	-	TRBJ2-3	TGTGCCAGCTCACCCCTAGAGGCAGATACGCAGTATTTT	CASSPLEADTQYF
-	TRBV5-1	-	TRBJ2-1	TGCGCCAGCAAGACAGACTACAATGAGCAGTTCTTC	CASKTDYNEQFF
-	TRBV12-2	-	TRBJ1-5	TGTGCAAGTCGCCATCCCCTGAGTCAGCCCCAGCATTTT	CASRHPLSQPQHF
-	TRBV6-1	once	TRBJ2-2	TGTGCCAGCAGTGAACCCGGGGCTCTCACCGGGGAGCTGTTTTTT	CASSEPGALTGELFF
-	TRBV19	-	TRBJ2-2	TGTGCCAGTAGTATCGACAGTCCCGGGGAGCTGTTTTTT	CASSIDSPGELFF
TRBD1	TRBV28	-	TRBJ2-3	TGTGCCAGCAGGGAAGGGGGCGCGACAGATACGCAGTATTTT	CASREGGATDTQYF
-	TRBV5-1	-	TRBJ2-7	TGCGCCAGCAGCTCAGACGGGACGGTCGAGCAGTACTTC	CASSSDGTVEQYF
-	TRBV13	-	TRBJ1-6	TGTGCCAGCAGCTCAACCGGGACATGGAATTCACCCCTCCACTTT	CASSSTGTWNSPLHF
TRBD1	TRBV19	-	TRBJ1-2	TGTGCCAGTAGTGTACAGGGGACGACCTATGGCTACACCTTC	CASSVQGTTYGYTF
-	TRBV5-1	-	TRBJ2-3	TGCGCCAGCAGCTTGGGTTTCGGGACTCGTGTCACAGATACGCAGTATTTT	CASSLGFGTRVTDTQYF
-	TRBV6-1	-	TRBJ2-3	TGTGCCAGCAGTAGCGGATCAGACACAGATACGCAGTATTTT	CASSSGSDTDTQYF
TRBD2	TRBV7-2	once	TRBJ2-1	TGTGCCAGCAGCTTAGTTCTCGGACTAGCGGGAATTGAGCAGTTCTTC	CASSLVLGLAGIEQFF
-	TRBV18	-	TRBJ2-1	TGTGCCAGCTCACCAGGGGTGGCTAGCCCGATCTACAATGAGCAGTTCTTC	CASSPGVASPIYNEQFF
-	TRBV4-3	-	TRBJ2-6	TGCGCCAGCAGCCAAGAGCCCGGATCTGGGGCCAACGTCCTGACTTTC	CASSQEPGSGANVLTF
TRBD2	TRBV29-1	-	TRBJ2-5	TGCAGCGTTGTCCTAGCGGGAGGAAAAACGGAAACCCAGTACTTC	CSVVLAGGKTETQYF
-	TRBV27	-	TRBJ1-5	TGTGCCAGCAGTAACCTGGGGAATCAGCCCCAGCATTTT	CASSNLGNQPQHF
TRBD2	TRBV7-2	-	TRBJ2-3	TGTGCCAGCAGCTCCGGACTAGCGGGGTACACAGATACGCAGTATTTT	CASSSGLAGYTDTQYF
-	TRBV7-2	few	TRBJ2-2	TGTGCCAGCAGCCCTGCGCGGGGCGACACCGGGGAGCTGTTTTTT	CASSPARGDTGELFF
-	TRBV30	few	TRBJ2-7	TGTGCCTGGAGTGTAGATCGCGCCCTGGGGTTC	CAWSVDRALGF
-	TRBV7-9	-	TRBJ2-2	TGTGCCAGCAGCTTATTCGGGCAGGGAAATACCGGGGAGCTGTTTTTT	CASSLFGQGNTGELFF
-	TRBV29-1	few	TRBJ2-1	TGCAGCGCCAGGGACCGCCGGGTCGATGAGCAGTTCTTC	CSARDRRVDEQFF
TRBD1	TRBV7-2	few	TRBJ2-1	TGTGCCAGCAGCTTACAGGGGGATGAGCAGTTCTTC	CASSLQGDEQFF
-	TRBV5-1	-	TRBJ2-7	TGCGCCAGCAGCTTGGTAGGCGAGCAGTACTTC	CASSLVGEQYF
-	TRBV6-5	-	TRBJ2-7	TGTGCCAGCAGTTACGGGGCAGGGCGCGAGCAGTACTTC	CASSYGAGREQYF
-	TRBV6-1	-	TRBJ2-3	TGTGCCAGCAGCGTTTACACAGATACGCAGTATTTT	CASSVYTDTQYF
TRBD2	TRBV11-1	-	TRBJ2-5	TGTGCCAGCACCCTGGGGGCGGGGGGGCCAGAGACCCAGTACTTC	CASTLGAGGPETQYF
-	TRBV7-2	-	TRBJ2-7	TGTGCCAGCAGCTATGGGACATCCCTTTACGAGCAGTACTTC	CASSYGTSLYEQYF
-	TRBV5-6	-	TRBJ2-6	TGTGCCAGCAGCTCCTGGGACCCGAAAAAAGCTGGGGCCAACGTCCTGACTTTC	CASSSWDPKKAGANVLTF
TRBD1	TRBV27	-	TRBJ1-1	TGTGCCAGCCTCCCGGACAGGGCTGGGTACATGAACACTGAAGCTTTCTTT	CASLPDRAGYMNTEAFF
-	TRBV5-4	-	TRBJ2-3	TGTGCCAGCAGCTTTAATAGCGGTACAGATACGCAGTATTTT	CASSFNSGTDTQYF
-	TRBV2	-	TRBJ2-5	TGTGCCAGCCACGTTAGTGGGGTCCAAGAGACCCAGTACTTC	CASHVSGVQETQYF
-	TRBV7-2	-	TRBJ2-5	TGTGCCAGCAGCTTAAGAGGCCTTGAGACCCAGTACTTC	CASSLRGLETQYF
-	TRBV4-1	-	TRBJ2-3	TGCGCCAGCAGCCAAGATGGGGGAGCAGATACGCAGTATTTT	CASSQDGGADTQYF
-	TRBV7-8	-	TRBJ1-6	TGTGCCAGCAGCTTACTGGAAGCCGGGGATTCACCCCTCCACTTT	CASSLLEAGDSPLHF
-	TRBV6-1	-	TRBJ1-6	TGTGCCAGCAGGGCGGGAGCTTATAATTCACCCCTCCACTTT	CASRAGAYNSPLHF
-	TRBV11-1	-	TRBJ1-1	TGTGCCAGCAGCTTAGTAGGGACTGAAGCTTTCTTT	CASSLVGTEAFF
TRBD1	TRBV7-8	once	TRBJ1-5	TGTGCCAGCAATGGACAGGGGTCGCCCCAGCATTTT	CASNGQGSPQHF
-	TRBV7-8	-	TRBJ1-3	TGTGCCAGCAGCCAATGGGACATCTCTGGAAACACCATATATTTT	CASSQWDISGNTIYF
TRBD2	TRBV15	once	TRBJ2-1	TGTGCCACCGGGTTACTAGCGGGAGTCTACAATGAGCAGTTCTTC	CATGLLAGVYNEQFF
-	TRBV25-1	-	TRBJ2-2	TGTGCCAGCAGGTCAACCGGGGCTTTCACCGGGGAGCTGTTTTTT	CASRSTGAFTGELFF
-	TRBV30	-	TRBJ2-5	TGTGCCTGGAGTCTAGGGGGCCAAGAGACCCAGTACTTC	CAWSLGGQETQYF
-	TRBV4-3	-	TRBJ1-6	TGCGCCAGCAGCCTTGGAAGGTCGAATTCACCCCTCCACTTT	CASSLGRSNSPLHF
TRBD2	TRBV4-3	-	TRBJ2-1	TGCGCCAGCAGCCAACGACTAGCGGGAGGCTACAATGAGCAGTTCTTC	CASSQRLAGGYNEQFF
-	TRBV7-6	-	TRBJ1-5	TGTGCCAGCAGCTTAGATATCAATAGCAATCAGCCCCAGCATTTT	CASSLDINSNQPQHF